This TCR beta chain was obtained from a study of blood T cell repertoires in COVID-19. CDR1 is SGDLS and CDR2 is YYNGEE in the germline V gene. This CDR3 is built from 16 residues. Trimming removed 0 bases from V and 4 bases from J; junction bases left unmatched: 6. Methods used by the authors: Counts of nucleated cells, estimated from reference gene primer amplification, were obtained. The method was immunoSEQ multiplex PCR; TCRdb's version includes in-frame clones alone and lacks a portion of them. That table gives V, J and clone size, and the DNA gave D and trimming. The data show approximately 290,000 clones, with approximately 85% seen just once and around 4.5% held by the top ten. Participants were aged about 18 to 90 years, lived in 20 to 25 US areas, and enrolled virtually.

This TCR was recovered from a woman aged 25 to 39 who had recovered from COVID-19. V gene TRBV9 combines with J gene TRBJ2-5; 10 nucleotides line up with TRBD2. Sequenced: PBMCs or T cells enriched from blood (not recorded which). CDR3 in amino acids: CASSVGALAGRETQYF. CDR3 nucleotide sequence: TGTGCCAGCAGCGTAGGTGCACTAGCGGGGAGAGAGACCCAGTACTTC.